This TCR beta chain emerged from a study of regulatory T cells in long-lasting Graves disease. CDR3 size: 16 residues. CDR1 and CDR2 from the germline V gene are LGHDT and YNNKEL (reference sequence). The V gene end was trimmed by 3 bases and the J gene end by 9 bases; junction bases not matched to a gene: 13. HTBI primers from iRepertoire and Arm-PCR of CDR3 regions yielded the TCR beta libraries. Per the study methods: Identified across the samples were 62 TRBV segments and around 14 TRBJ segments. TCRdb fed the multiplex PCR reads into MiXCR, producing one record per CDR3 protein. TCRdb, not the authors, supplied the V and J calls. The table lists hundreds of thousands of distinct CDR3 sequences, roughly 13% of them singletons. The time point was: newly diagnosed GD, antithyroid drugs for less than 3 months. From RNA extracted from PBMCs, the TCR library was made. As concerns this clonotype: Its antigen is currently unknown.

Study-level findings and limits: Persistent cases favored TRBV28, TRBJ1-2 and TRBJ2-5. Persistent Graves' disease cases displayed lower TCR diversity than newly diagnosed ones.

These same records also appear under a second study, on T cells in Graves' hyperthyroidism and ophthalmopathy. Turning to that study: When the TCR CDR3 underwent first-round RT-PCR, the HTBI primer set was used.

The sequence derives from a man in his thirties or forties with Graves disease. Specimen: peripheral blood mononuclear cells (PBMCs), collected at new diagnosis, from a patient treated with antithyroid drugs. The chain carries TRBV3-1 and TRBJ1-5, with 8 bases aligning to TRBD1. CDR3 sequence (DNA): TGTGCCAGCAGCCAGGAGCCGGGACAGGCTATTTGGCCCCAGCATTTT. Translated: CASSQEPGQAIWPQHF.